This T cell receptor beta chain comes out of a study of beta chain features in type 1 diabetes. This CDR3 is built from 15 residues. Between the trimmed V and J ends, which lost 3 bases and 2 bases, there was a span of 14 bases. Germline assignment: CDR1 ENHRY and CDR2 SYGVKD. About this clone: Its specificity is unknown.

Every isolated RNA sample was fully reverse transcribed, so sequencing captured expressed TCRB transcripts. Profiling relied on immunoSEQ multiplex PCR, and the TCRdb table lists in-frame clones only, not all of them. The sample includes some 290,000 clones, approximately 25% of them seen just once. Study results and caveats: TCRB CDR3s were moderately but significantly shorter in Type 1 diabetes patients in all four CD4+ subsets.

The receptor comes from a woman aged 25-40 years with type 1 diabetes. The gene calls are TRBV10-3 and TRBJ2-7; D may be TRBD1 (5 bases). The sample taken for sequencing was naive CD4+ T cells from blood. This chain's CDR3 is CAISDQGAGTYEQYF. Here the CDR3 DNA reads TGTGCCATCAGTGATCAAGGGGCAGGGACCTACGAGCAGTACTTC.